This T cell receptor (beta chain) is drawn from a study of T cells in Graves' hyperthyroidism and ophthalmopathy. The source material, RNA transcripts, was used to amplify TCR beta CDR3 regions. TCR CDR3 regions were first amplified by RT-PCR with HTBI primers. TCRdb re-called the multiplex PCR reads with MiXCR, one entry per CDR3 protein. This table holds hundreds of thousands of distinct CDR3 sequences, 45% found once. Patients showing uncontrolled infection, other autoimmune disease, pregnancy or lactation were ineligible. V dropped 0 bases and J dropped 0 bases, with 11 bases sitting between them. Germline CDR1 DFQATT, CDR2 SNEGSKA (reference sequence). This CDR3 is 15 amino acids long. This clonotype was counted a few times.

The receptor was isolated from an adult man with Graves' disease, either hyperthyroidism or ophthalmopathy (not recorded which). This chain uses TRBV20-1 with TRBJ1-1; D is ambiguous. The sequenced material came from peripheral blood or thyroid tissue (not recorded which). CDR3 nucleotides: TGCAGTGCTAGAGAGGTGGACCAACTGAACACTGAAGCTTTCTTT. Residues: CSAREVDQLNTEAFF.